These 21 T cell receptor beta chains came from one sample sequenced in a study of human T cells and chemical hapten exposure. It was unfractionated whole blood from which total RNA was extracted. The library tagged each cDNA molecule with unique molecular identifiers. TCRdb processed the reads anew with MiXCR; each CDR3 protein has one entry. Among fewer than 150,000 distinct CDR3 sequences listed, 8.5% to 9% were seen once. Sequenced material: whole blood. The receptor source for this set is a human donor in good health. Some clones in this sample may be carry-over from other donors' samples.

This clonotype was seen more than once but under ten times. The V gene is TRBV4-1, the J gene TRBJ2-3, with D possibly TRBD1 on 6 matching bases. V shed 4 bases and J shed 2 bases, with 13 bases lying between them. The CDR3 consists of 15 residues. Looked up from germline, CDR1 is MGHRA and CDR2 is YSYEKL. DNA of the CDR3: TGCGCCAGCAGCCGAAAACAGGGAAACACAGATACGCAGTATTTT. Translating it yields CASSRKQGNTDTQYF.

This clonotype was seen only a few times. The chain has TRBV6-5 and TRBJ2-2, with 11 bases identical to TRBD2. The J segment lost 2 bases and the V segment lost 2 bases, leaving 4 bases of the junction unmatched. The CDR3 runs to 17 residues. The germline V gene has CDR1 MNHEY and CDR2 SVGAGI. CDR3 coding DNA: TGTGCCAGCAGTTACCTTGGACTAGCGGGCAACACCGGGGAGCTGTTTTTT. This codes for CASSYLGLAGNTGELFF.

This clonotype was recorded a few times. Here the CDR3 reads CAISDGTSGGRQYF. CDR3 DNA: TGTGCCATCAGTGATGGGACTAGCGGGGGGCGGCAGTACTTC. The chain links TRBV10-3 to TRBJ2-7; 15 positions agree with TRBD2. Trimming removed 3 bases from V and 9 bases from J; junction bases left unmatched: 3. CDR1 and CDR2 from the germline V gene are ENHRY and SYGVKD. CDR3 length: 14 amino acids.

This clonotype showed up just a few times. V usage is TRBV6-5 and J usage is TRBJ1-2; TRBD1 might be the D (5 bases). The V gene's germline CDR1 is MNHEY and CDR2 SVGAGI. The CDR3 runs to 14 residues. Trimming took off 6 bases at V and 3 bases at J, with 14 bases between the two ends. CDR3 sequence reads: CASSPDTDYYGYTF. Written as DNA, the CDR3 is TGTGCCAGCAGCCCGGACACGGACTACTATGGCTACACCTTC.

The sample holds a few counts of this clonotype. The V call is TRBV20-1, the J call TRBJ2-1; TRBD2 matches at 12 bases. Germline assignment: CDR1 DFQATT and CDR2 SNEGSKA (reference sequence). Trimming took 2 bases from V and 9 from J; bases not matched to a gene: 5. CDR3 length equals 14 residues. The CDR3 region is CSARSTSGRSEQFF. The CDR3 DNA sequence: TGCAGTGCTAGATCAACTAGCGGGAGGAGTGAGCAGTTCTTC.

This clonotype was detected many times. V and J are TRBV5-6 and TRBJ2-2; 9 bases are shared with TRBD2. Trimming took 1 base from V and 4 from J; bases not matched to a gene: 5. Germline values: CDR1 SGHDT, CDR2 YYEEEE. This CDR3 is built from 16 residues. The CDR3 reads CASSLLQREATGELFF. The CDR3 nucleotides are TGTGCCAGCAGCTTGCTCCAGCGGGAGGCCACCGGGGAGCTGTTTTTT.

This rearrangement joins TRBV12-3 or TRBV12-4 to TRBJ1-2; tentative D call: TRBD1 (5 bases). The CDR3 spans 15 residues. Trimming pared 4 bases from V and 4 bases from J, leaving 16 bases between. The DNA of the CDR3 is TGTGCCAGCAGTTCGATTGATGGACACGGCTATGGCTACACCTTC. This sequence encodes CASSSIDGHGYGYTF.

The genes are TRBV11-2 and TRBJ1-1; D might be TRBD1 (6 bases). CDR1 is SGHAT, CDR2 FQNNGV, per germline. The CDR3 covers 16 residues. The germline V and J ends were trimmed by 5 bases and 7 bases, with 23 bases remaining between them. In DNA, the CDR3 is TGTGCCAGCAGCCGTAACCTACAGGGAGGTCTCCTTGAAGCTTTCTTT. It specifies CASSRNLQGGLLEAFF.

This clonotype appeared many times. Here the CDR3 reads CSARQVSYEQYF. The CDR3 nucleotides are TGCAGTGCAAGACAGGTATCCTACGAGCAGTACTTC. This chain uses TRBV20-1 with TRBJ2-7, with TRBD1 as a possible D gene (6 bases). The CDR3 runs to 12 residues. The V and J ends lost 6 bases and 1 base respectively, with 10 bases between them. CDR1 DFQATT and CDR2 SNEGSKA come from the germline V gene (reference sequence).

This clonotype appeared a few times. The chain combines TRBV7-9 with TRBJ1-3; the match to TRBD1 covers 7 bases. This CDR3 region has 14 residues. After removal of 5 bases from V and 2 bases from J, the junction contained 3 bases not matched to a gene. Germline V gene sequence: CDR1 SEHNR, CDR2 FQNEAQ (reference sequence). CDR3 sequence (DNA): TGTGCCAGCAGCATACAGGGGACTGGAAACACCATATATTTT. Its translation: CASSIQGTGNTIYF.

The table lists this clonotype with many counts. The rearrangement links TRBV9 to TRBJ1-1; D gene unclear. This CDR3 contains 13 residues. From germline, CDR1 is SGDLS and CDR2 YYNGEE. The V and J ends lost 0 bases and 1 base respectively, with 4 bases between them. The CDR3 DNA is TGTGCCAGCAGCGTAGGCCGGAACACTGAAGCTTTCTTT. It yields the protein CASSVGRNTEAFF.

On this clonotype: A much larger clonotype is one base distant, so this may be a read error. The chain employs TRBV10-3 and TRBJ1-3; D might be TRBD1 (5 bases). The CDR3 is 17 amino acids. Germline CDR1 is ENHRY and CDR2 is SYGVKD. Trimming stripped 8 bases from V and 0 bases from J, with 20 bases between. The CDR3 DNA is TGTGCCATCGGTACCGGGGATACAGGAGGCTCTGGAAACACCATATATTTT. Translation gives CAIGTGDTGGSGNTIYF.

This clonotype has just a few counts. The chain uses TRBV27 and TRBJ2-3; TRBD1 might be the D (5 bases). The CDR3 consists of 14 residues. V was trimmed by 3 bases and J by 2 bases, leaving 9 bases between them. Germline V gene lookup returns CDR1 MNHEY and CDR2 SMNVEV (reference sequence). The CDR3 spells CASSFKGFTDTQYF. The CDR3 DNA reads as TGTGCCAGCAGTTTCAAGGGGTTCACAGATACGCAGTATTTT.

This clonotype was seen many times. The chain has TRBV13 and TRBJ2-5; no reliable D call. V dropped 2 bases and J dropped 3 bases, with 13 bases sitting between them. Germline loops: CDR1 PRHDT, CDR2 FYEKMQ (reference sequence). CDR3 size: 15 residues. The CDR3 DNA reads as TGTGCCAGCAGCTTAAACGGCAGAATGGAAGAGACCCAGTACTTC. Protein sequence: CASSLNGRMEETQYF.

The sample holds a few counts of this clonotype. V and J are TRBV18 and TRBJ1-1; no clear D. This CDR3 contains 12 residues. Trimming took 0 bases from V and 10 from J, leaving 9 bases between them. The germline gives CDR1 KGHSH, CDR2 LQKENI. DNA for the CDR3: TGTGCCAGCTCACCACCGGTAGGGATAGCTTTCTTT. Its protein product is CASSPPVGIAFF.

The rearrangement joins TRBV19 to TRBJ2-7; 10 bases are a match to TRBD2. Germline assignment: CDR1 LNHDA and CDR2 SQIVND (reference sequence). The V and J ends lost 5 bases and 3 bases, in that order; junction bases with no gene match: 7. The CDR3 is 15 amino acids. This CDR3 reads CASSVSGGGNYEQYF. CDR3 in DNA: TGTGCCAGTAGTGTCAGCGGGGGGGGGAACTACGAGCAGTACTTC.

V usage is TRBV14 and J usage is TRBJ2-1; D not resolved. Trimming pared 2 bases from V and 4 bases from J, leaving 6 bases between. This CDR3 is 13 amino acids long. Germline V lookup: CDR1 SGHDN, CDR2 FVKESK. The CDR3 loop is CASSQRQYNEQFF. DNA of the CDR3: TGTGCCAGCAGCCAACGTCAGTACAATGAGCAGTTCTTC. The full variable domain, rest sourced from reference TRBV14 and TRBJ2-1, is EAGVTQFPSHSVIEKGQTVTLRCDPISGHDNLYWYRRVMGKEIKFLLHFVKESKQDESGMPNNRFLAERTGGTYSTLKVQPAELEDSGVYFCASSQRQYNEQFFGPGTRLTVL.

The CDR3 sequence: CASSYLKSGTAISYEQYF. The CDR3 region has the DNA TGTGCCAGCAGTTACTTGAAATCCGGGACAGCGATATCCTACGAGCAGTACTTC. The rearrangement joins TRBV6-5 to TRBJ2-7, with 7 bases aligning to TRBD1. Per germline, CDR1 MNHEY and CDR2 SVGAGI. The V segment lost 1 base and the J segment 1 base; nucleotides outside the gene matches: 13. The length of the CDR3 is 18 residues.

This clonotype was counted a few times. The chain couples TRBV7-6 to TRBJ2-1, with D hard to call. Trimming cost V 5 bases and J 7 bases, with 9 bases left between them. The CDR3 sequence is 12 residues long. The V gene's germline CDR1 is SGHVS and CDR2 FNYEAQ. As DNA, the CDR3 is TGTGCCAGCAGCCCTTCAGATAATGAGCAGTTCTTC. It specifies CASSPSDNEQFF. The full variable domain, its missing parts supplied by reference TRBV7-6 and TRBJ2-1, is GAGVSQSPRYKVTKRGQDVALRCDPISGHVSLYWYRQALGQGPEFLTYFNYEAQQDKSGLPNDRFSAERPEGSISTLTIQRTEQRDSAMYRCASSPSDNEQFFGPGTRLTVL.

V and J are TRBV5-1 and TRBJ2-7; tentatively, D is TRBD1 (6 bases). Deletions cut 0 bases from V and 8 bases from J, with 21 bases between. The CDR3 spans 16 residues. The germline V gene has CDR1 SGHRS and CDR2 YFSETQ. CDR3 nucleotide sequence: TGCGCCAGCAGCTTGGGGGACACACGACAAGATTACAAGCAGTACTTC. This translates into CASSLGDTRQDYKQYF.

The chain joins TRBV24-1 to TRBJ2-2; 8 positions agree with TRBD2. Germline CDR1 reads KGHDR; CDR2 reads SFDVKD. The CDR3 has 13 amino acids. V dropped 0 bases and J dropped 15; count of bases not matched to a gene: 5. The CDR3 DNA is TGTGCCACCAGTGATTTGAGTAGCGGGGAAGTGTTTTTT. Translated, it gives CATSDLSSGEVFF.